One T cell receptor (beta chain) is described in this entry. Sequence at one end of the junction differs from germline and may be a read error. The data were obtained in a study of blood T cell repertoires in COVID-19. Study background: Both acute and convalescent COVID-19 samples were obtained from the United States, Italy and Spain.

The CDR3 is 11 amino acids. Per germline, CDR1 SGHDN and CDR2 FVKESK. TCRdb's table, derived via immunoSEQ multiplex PCR, lists solely in-frame clones and lacks some. Here the sample spans about 200,000 clones, 85% being singletons. Specimen: peripheral blood. The genes are TRBV14 and TRBJ2-7, with a possible D match to TRBD2 (6 bases). The clonotype was recovered from a man between 60 and 70 years old with COVID-19, enrolled during active disease. The CDR3: CASSQGDWTHF. DNA for the CDR3: TGTGCCAGCAGCCAGGGGGACTGGACGCACTTC.